This TCR beta chain was profiled in a study of blood T cell repertoires in COVID-19 (dated by TCRdb to 2020 to 2021). Concerning the study at large: Samples from collaborators originated in the United States, Italy and Spain and spanned both the acute and convalescent phases of COVID-19. The samples were drawn from the first 160 participants of the ongoing ImmuneRACE study and from some 1,300 subjects provided by 6 global collaborators. The repertoires were released in a freely available public database intended as a resource for research on the immune response to SARS-CoV-2. The material from the prospective study consisted of cDNA or gDNA derived from T cells, B-cell-depleted T cells, or PBMCs. Subjects who had been exposed to COVID-19, were actively infected with it, or had recovered from it provided the deeply sampled blood TCRbeta repertoires that made up the dataset. HLA class I and class II types, where available, came from metadata supplied by the sample provider rather than from assay-based typing. A de-identified subject ID, COVID-19 status, age in years and sex were almost always included in the sample metadata. Points the paper makes about the study in general: The quantity of clinical and demographic metadata differed by source and by participant and was supplied without curation.

V drops 6 bases and J drops 5 bases, leaving 10 bases in between. Per the germline V gene (reference sequence), MNHEY is the CDR1 and SMNVEV is the CDR2. Counted from cysteine to phenylalanine, this CDR3 has 12 amino acids. Only the CDR3 part of the read is kept: 36 bases, read in frame from the first base. Collaborating institutions collected whole blood in K2EDTA tubes following their own protocols. Collaborator samples were shipped for TCRbeta analysis as frozen whole blood, isolated PBMCs, or DNA extracted from either sample type. TCRbeta CDR3 regions were amplified from genomic DNA by means of the immunoSEQ Assay, a bias-controlled multiplex PCR. The authors' pipeline ran thus. The number of nucleated cells in each sample was estimated by amplification of reference gene primers within the assay. To quantify the absolute abundance of each unique TCRbeta CDR3 rearrangement, sequence reads were collapsed and filtered. For each sample, productive Simpson clonality was calculated as the square root of Simpson's diversity index over productive rearrangements. Held by TCRdb, this immuneACCESS table contains in-frame sequences only and omits some clones. Under half of the omission traces to an unresolved V gene where checked; the cause of the rest is unknown. D and trimming were read from the DNA, whereas the V and J calls and clone size are those reported in that table. This sample holds approximately 360,000 clones; 90% were observed only once. The ten largest make up 6.5% to 7% of the sample.

As concerns this clone: The clone's antigen remains unknown. The input lacks base qualities; no much larger clone sits a single base away.

The V and J segments used are TRBV27 and TRBJ2-5, with the identity of the D gene unclear. This sequence originates from a man between 18 and 29 years old with active or convalescent COVID-19. The sequenced sample consisted of peripheral blood. The CDR3 region has the sequence CASSHLGETQYF. The nucleotide sequence reads as follows: TGTGCCAGCAGCCACCTCGGGGAGACCCAGTACTTC.